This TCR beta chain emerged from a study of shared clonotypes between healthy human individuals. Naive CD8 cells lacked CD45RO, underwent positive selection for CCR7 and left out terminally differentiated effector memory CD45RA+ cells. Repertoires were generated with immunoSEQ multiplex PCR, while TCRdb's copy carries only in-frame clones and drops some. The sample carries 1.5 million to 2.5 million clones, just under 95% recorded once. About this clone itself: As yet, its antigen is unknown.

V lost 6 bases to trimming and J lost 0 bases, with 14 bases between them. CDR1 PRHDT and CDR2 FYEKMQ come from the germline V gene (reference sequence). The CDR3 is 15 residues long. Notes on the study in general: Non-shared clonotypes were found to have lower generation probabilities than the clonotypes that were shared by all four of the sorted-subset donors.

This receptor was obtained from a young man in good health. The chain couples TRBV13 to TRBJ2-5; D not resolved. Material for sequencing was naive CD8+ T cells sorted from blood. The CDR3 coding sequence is TGTGCCAGCAGTGGATCCCGGTTGAACCAAGAGACCCAGTACTTC. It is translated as CASSGSRLNQETQYF.